These 9 T cell receptor beta chains were all obtained from the same sample, sequenced in a study of metastatic and nonmetastatic thyroid tumors. TCRdb recomputed clones from the PCR reads via MiXCR. The repertoire holds 84,000 or so clones, with around 7.8% as singletons. Every patient was untreated before thyroid surgery. Sequenced: blood. These receptors were taken from a female donor with papillary thyroid cancer or a benign thyroid nodule (not recorded which). Some clones in this sample may be carry-over from other donors' samples.

This clone was found many times. The rearrangement links TRBV12-3 or TRBV12-4 to TRBJ2-1, with 12 nucleotides matching TRBD2. The CDR3 contains 15 residues. The ends lost 6 bases at V and 6 bases at J; junction bases unmatched: 6. The chain's CDR3 is CASSPLAGGPNEQFF. DNA of the CDR3: TGTGCCAGCAGCCCTCTAGCGGGGGGGCCCAATGAGCAGTTCTTC.

This clone was recorded many times. The chain carries TRBV7-2 and TRBJ2-3, with unresolved D. V lost 5 bases to trimming and J lost 6 bases, with 15 bases between them. Germline CDR1 SGHTA, CDR2 FQGNSA. The CDR3 contains 14 residues. CDR3 coding DNA: TGTGCCAGCAGCGCAGAAGGGATCAGGGATACGCAGTATTTT. Its translation is CASSAEGIRDTQYF. The full variable domain, completed using reference TRBV7-2 and TRBJ2-3, is GAGVSQSPSNKVTEKGKDVELRCDPISGHTALYWYRQSLGQGLEFLIYFQGNSAPDKSGLPSDRFSAERTGGSVSTLTIQRTQQEDSAVYLCASSAEGIRDTQYFGPGTRLTVL.

This clone was counted ten times or more. The V call is TRBV6-1, the J call TRBJ2-3, with unresolved D. CDR1 is MNHNS, CDR2 SASEGT, per germline. Trimming left V 8 bases short and J 0 bases short, with 9 bases between. CDR3 size: 13 residues. In DNA form, the CDR3 reads TGTGCCAGCGGGAAGGATAGCACAGATACGCAGTATTTT. Protein sequence: CASGKDSTDTQYF.

This clone came up a few times. A clone one base away is much larger, so this may be a read error. Other DNA variants within this sample encode the same CDR3. V and J are TRBV3-1 and TRBJ2-1, with 7 bases aligning to TRBD1. CDR3 length equals 15 residues. Germline CDR1 LGHDT, CDR2 YNNKEL (reference sequence). DNA of the CDR3: TGTGCCAGCAGCCAAGGGGACAGACAAACCAATGAACAGTTCTTC. This sequence encodes CASSQGDRQTNEQFF.

The V and J genes are TRBV20-1 and TRBJ2-5; 12 bases agree with TRBD2. The length of the CDR3 is 14 residues. Germline V gives CDR1 DFQATT, CDR2 SNEGSKA (reference sequence). Trimming removed 4 bases from V and 7 bases from J; junction bases left unmatched: 7. CDR3 in amino acids: CSATSGGGRGTQYF. The CDR3 DNA reads TGCAGTGCTACTAGCGGGGGGGGCCGGGGGACCCAGTACTTC.

About this clone: An end of the junction does not agree with germline; a read error may underlie this. This sample includes further DNA sequences coding for the same CDR3. V gene TRBV5-6 combines with J gene TRBJ1-1; D remains ambiguous. This CDR3 spans 14 amino acids. CDR1 and CDR2 (germline): SGHDT, YYEEEE. The CDR3 protein is CASSWGYMNTEAFF. CDR3 nucleotides: TGTGCCAGCAGCTGGGGATATATGAACACTGAAGCCTTCTTT.

A few counts support this clone. The chain recombines TRBV6-1 with TRBJ2-7; 12 bases line up with TRBD2. From germline, CDR1 is MNHNS and CDR2 SASEGT. The CDR3 has 15 residues. The J segment lost 5 bases and the V segment lost 10 bases, leaving 12 bases of the junction unmatched. CDR3 region: CAIWLAGGFADEQYF. CDR3 nucleotides: TGTGCCATCTGGCTAGCGGGGGGGTTTGCCGACGAGCAGTACTTC.

The table lists this clone with many counts. The chain carries TRBV20-1 and TRBJ2-3, with 8 nucleotides matching TRBD2. Per germline, CDR1 DFQATT and CDR2 SNEGSKA (reference sequence). J was trimmed by 5 bases and V by 0 bases; bases with no gene match: 10. The CDR3 covers 16 residues. The CDR3 spells CSARDNTRGEVDTQYF. CDR3 nucleotide sequence: TGCAGTGCTAGAGATAACACGCGGGGGGAAGTAGATACGCAGTATTTT.

This clone was seen many times. The chain couples TRBV6-6 to TRBJ2-7; 9 nucleotides align to TRBD2. The CDR3 loop spans 14 amino acids. Trimming cost V 2 bases and J 3 bases; bases outside gene matches: 2. Per the germline V gene, CDR1 is MNHNY and CDR2 is SVGAGI (reference sequence). CDR3 nucleotide sequence: TGTGCCAGCAGTTACAGTAGCGGGGGCTACGAGCAGTACTTC. Residues: CASSYSSGGYEQYF.